The 8 T cell receptor beta chains listed next were all sequenced from one sample in a study of blood T cells in healthy people across ages. A second PCR, run for about 6 to 11 cycles, used a sample-barcoded 5' primer plus a J-beta primer mix. MiXCR, run by TCRdb on the 5' RACE reads, gives a single entry per CDR3 protein. Of 650,000 to 700,000 distinct CDR3 sequences listed, around 50% are singletons. The sample consisted of blood. Receptor source: an elderly woman in good health.

This clonotype was observed at least ten times. The rearrangement links TRBV3-1 to TRBJ1-2; tentatively, D is TRBD1 (5 bases). Germline assignment: CDR1 LGHDT and CDR2 YNNKEL (reference sequence). Trimming cost V 3 bases and J 2 bases, with 10 bases left between them. The CDR3 extends over 14 amino acids. This CDR3 is CASSQGVKNYGYTF. CDR3 sequence (DNA): TGTGCCAGCAGCCAGGGGGTCAAAAACTATGGCTACACCTTC.

Many counts were recorded for this clonotype. The chain has TRBV5-1 and TRBJ2-7; D is uncertain. The germline V gene has CDR1 SGHRS and CDR2 YFSETQ. The CDR3 spans 12 residues. Trimming cost V 4 bases and J 3 bases, with 8 bases left between them. CDR3 bases: TGCGCCAGCAGCCTGGGCCTCTACGAGCAGTACTTC. This encodes CASSLGLYEQYF.

On this clonotype: This may stem from a read error, because a much larger clone lies one nucleotide away. This rearrangement joins TRBV20-1 to TRBJ2-7, with 10 bases fitting TRBD2. CDR3 length: 13 residues. Trimming at V came to 2 bases and at J to 5 bases, leaving 3 bases not matched to a gene. In germline, CDR1 is DFQATT, CDR2 SNEGSKA (reference sequence). DNA for the CDR3: TGCAGTGCTAGACTAGCGGGGGCCCACGAGCAGTACTTC. Amino acids: CSARLAGAHEQYF.

Comment on this clonotype: A much larger clone lies a single base off, so this may be a read error. V gene TRBV12-3 or TRBV12-4 combines with J gene TRBJ1-2, with 7 bases fitting TRBD1. The CDR3 runs to 16 residues. With V trimmed by 3 bases and J by 4 bases, 11 bases remained unmatched. Here the CDR3 DNA reads TGTGCCAGCAGTTTGCAGGGGGGTCTGGAAGGCTATGGCTACACCTTC. Translation gives CASSLQGGLEGYGYTF.

The chain joins TRBV28 to TRBJ2-3; D is ambiguous. V dropped 7 bases and J dropped 2 bases, with 22 bases sitting between them. Germline V gene data show CDR1 as MDHEN and CDR2 as SYDVKM. CDR3 size: 17 residues. The CDR3 DNA reads as TGTGCCAGCATTCCTTTGGTTCCCTCGGGTTACACAGATACGCAGTATTTT. Its protein product is CASIPLVPSGYTDTQYF.

The chain links TRBV28 to TRBJ1-2; 8 bases align to TRBD1. Germline assignment: CDR1 MDHEN and CDR2 SYDVKM. After removal of 4 bases from V and 3 bases from J, the junction contained 4 bases not matched to a gene. The CDR3 covers 14 residues. This CDR3 is CASSSDRGDYGYTF. The CDR3 nucleotides read TGTGCCAGCAGTTCCGACAGGGGCGACTATGGCTACACCTTC.

V usage is TRBV30 and J usage is TRBJ1-2; weak D call: TRBD1 (6 bases). V was cut by 1 base and J by 7 bases, with 10 bases left in between. This CDR3 comprises 12 residues. CDR1 GTSNPN and CDR2 SVGIG come from the germline V gene (reference sequence). In DNA form, the CDR3 reads TGTGCCTGGAGTGAGACAGGCGGTGGCTACACCTTC. Residues: CAWSETGGGYTF.

This clonotype was recorded a few times. The J gene is TRBJ2-2, the V gene TRBV2; perhaps TRBD2 as D (6 bases). Trimming took 7 bases from V and 7 from J, leaving 10 bases between them. The CDR3 has 12 residues. Germline V gene data show CDR1 as SNHLY and CDR2 as FYNNEI. This chain's CDR3 is CASNVGGGELFF. The DNA of the CDR3 is TGTGCCAGCAATGTGGGAGGCGGGGAGCTGTTTTTT.